What follows describes a single T cell receptor (beta chain). The antigen is undetermined. J lost 1 base, V lost 6 bases, and 8 bases had no gene match. CDR3 length: 15 residues. Germline V gives CDR1 SGHRS, CDR2 YFSETQ. Here immunoSEQ multiplex PCR was the method, and the copy in TCRdb shows in-frame clones only, minus some. The sample lists 75,000 to 95,000 clones, roughly 85% occurring once. The data were taken from a study of T cell responses to AZD1222 COVID-19 vaccine. Study outcomes and limitations: Nearly half of spike-specific TCRs reportedly target unmutated variant regions. None of the repertoires were sampled until the peak T cell response had passed. Donors in the cohort were predominantly white British and more often female, and clonal diversity was possibly underestimated.

V and J are TRBV5-1 and TRBJ2-3; 7 bases line up with TRBD2. The clonotype was recovered from an adult in good health. The input for sequencing was peripheral blood, taken on day 0 of AZD1222 vaccination. CDR3 loop: CASNQFRGGTDTQYF. CDR3 nucleotides: TGCGCCAGCAATCAATTTCGGGGGGGCACAGATACGCAGTATTTT.